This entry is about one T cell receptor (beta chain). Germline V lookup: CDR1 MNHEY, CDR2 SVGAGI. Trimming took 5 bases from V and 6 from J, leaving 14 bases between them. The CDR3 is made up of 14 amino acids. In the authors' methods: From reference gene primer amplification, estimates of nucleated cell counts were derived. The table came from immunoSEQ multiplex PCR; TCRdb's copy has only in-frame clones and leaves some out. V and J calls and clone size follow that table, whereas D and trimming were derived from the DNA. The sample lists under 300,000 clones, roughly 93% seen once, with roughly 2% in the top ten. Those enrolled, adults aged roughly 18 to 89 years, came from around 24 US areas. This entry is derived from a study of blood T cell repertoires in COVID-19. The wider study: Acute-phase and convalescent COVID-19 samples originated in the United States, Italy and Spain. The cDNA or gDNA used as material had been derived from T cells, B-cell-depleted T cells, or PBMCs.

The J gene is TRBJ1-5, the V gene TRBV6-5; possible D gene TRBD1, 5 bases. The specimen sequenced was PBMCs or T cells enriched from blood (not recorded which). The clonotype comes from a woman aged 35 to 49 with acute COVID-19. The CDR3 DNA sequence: TGTGCCAGCAGTCTCACGACAGAAGGTCAGCCCCAGCATTTT. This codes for CASSLTTEGQPQHF.